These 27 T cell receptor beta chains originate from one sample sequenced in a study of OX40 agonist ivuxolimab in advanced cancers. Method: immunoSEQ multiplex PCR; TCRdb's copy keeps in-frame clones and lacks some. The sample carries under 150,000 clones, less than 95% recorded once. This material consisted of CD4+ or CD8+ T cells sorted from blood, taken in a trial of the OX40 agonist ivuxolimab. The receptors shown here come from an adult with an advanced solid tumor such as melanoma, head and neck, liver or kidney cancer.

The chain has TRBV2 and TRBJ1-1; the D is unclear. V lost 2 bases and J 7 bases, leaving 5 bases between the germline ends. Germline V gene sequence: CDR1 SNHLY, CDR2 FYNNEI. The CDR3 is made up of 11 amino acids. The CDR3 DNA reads TGTGCCAGCAGTGAAAACTTTGAAGCTTTCTTT. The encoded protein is CASSENFEAFF.

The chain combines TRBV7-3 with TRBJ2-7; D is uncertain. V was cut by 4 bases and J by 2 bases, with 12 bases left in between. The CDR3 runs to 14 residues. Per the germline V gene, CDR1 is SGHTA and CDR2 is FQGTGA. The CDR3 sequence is CASSSPGPPYEQYF. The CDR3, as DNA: TGTGCCAGCAGCTCACCGGGCCCCCCCTACGAGCAGTACTTC. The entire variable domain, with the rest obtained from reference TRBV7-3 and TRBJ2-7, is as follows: GAGVSQTPSNKVTEKGKYVELRCDPISGHTALYWYRQSLGQGPEFLIYFQGTGAADDSGLPNDRFFAVRPEGSVSTLKIQRTERGDSAVYLCASSSPGPPYEQYFGPGTRLTVT.

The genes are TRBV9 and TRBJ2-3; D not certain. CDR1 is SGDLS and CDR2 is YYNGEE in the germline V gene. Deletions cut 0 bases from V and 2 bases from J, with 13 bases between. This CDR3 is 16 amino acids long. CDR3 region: CASSVGERANTDTQYF. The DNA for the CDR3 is TGTGCCAGCAGCGTAGGGGAACGGGCTAACACAGATACGCAGTATTTT.

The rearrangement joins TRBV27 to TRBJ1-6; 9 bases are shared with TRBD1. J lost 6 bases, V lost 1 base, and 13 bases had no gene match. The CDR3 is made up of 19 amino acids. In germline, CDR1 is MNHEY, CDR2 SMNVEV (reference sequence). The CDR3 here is CASSLLNQYTDRGNSPLHF. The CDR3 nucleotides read TGTGCCAGCAGTTTATTGAACCAATATACGGACAGGGGTAATTCACCCCTCCACTTT.

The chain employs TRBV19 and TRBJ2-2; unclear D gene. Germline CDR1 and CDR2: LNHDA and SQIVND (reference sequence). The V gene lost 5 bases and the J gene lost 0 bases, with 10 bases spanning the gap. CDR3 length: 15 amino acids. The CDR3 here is CASSGGSTNTGELFF. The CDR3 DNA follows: TGTGCCAGTAGTGGTGGGTCGACGAACACCGGGGAGCTGTTTTTT.

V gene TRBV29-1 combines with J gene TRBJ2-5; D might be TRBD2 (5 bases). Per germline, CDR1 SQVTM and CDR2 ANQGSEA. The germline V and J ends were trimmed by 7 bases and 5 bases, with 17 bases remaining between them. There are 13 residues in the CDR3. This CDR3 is CSAGNGYGETQYF. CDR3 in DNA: TGCAGCGCGGGGAACGGGTACGGCGAGACCCAGTACTTC.

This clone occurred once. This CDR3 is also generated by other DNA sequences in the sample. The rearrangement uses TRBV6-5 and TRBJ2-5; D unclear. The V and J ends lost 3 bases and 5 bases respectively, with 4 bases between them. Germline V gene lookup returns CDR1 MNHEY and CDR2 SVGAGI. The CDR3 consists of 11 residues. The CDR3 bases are TGTGCCAGCAGTTATGGCGAGACCCAGTACTTC. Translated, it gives CASSYGETQYF.

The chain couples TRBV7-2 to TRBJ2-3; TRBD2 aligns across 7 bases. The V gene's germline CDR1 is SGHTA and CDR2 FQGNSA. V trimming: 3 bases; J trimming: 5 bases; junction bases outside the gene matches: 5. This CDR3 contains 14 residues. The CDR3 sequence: CASSFRGSLDTQYF. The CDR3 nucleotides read TGTGCCAGCAGCTTCCGCGGGAGTCTAGATACGCAGTATTTT.

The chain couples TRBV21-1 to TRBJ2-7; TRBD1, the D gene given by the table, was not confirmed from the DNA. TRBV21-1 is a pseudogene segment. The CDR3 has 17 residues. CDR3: CASSAMSRDRVTYEQYF. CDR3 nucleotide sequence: TGTGCCAGCAGCGCCATGAGCCGGGACAGGGTAACCTACGAGCAGTACTTC.

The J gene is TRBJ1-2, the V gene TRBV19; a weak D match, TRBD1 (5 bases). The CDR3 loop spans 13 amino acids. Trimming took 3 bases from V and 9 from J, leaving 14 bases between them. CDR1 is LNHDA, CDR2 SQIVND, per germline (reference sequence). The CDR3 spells CASSIGTLRRYTF. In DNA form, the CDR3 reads TGTGCCAGTAGTATTGGGACCCTACGACGCTACACCTTC.

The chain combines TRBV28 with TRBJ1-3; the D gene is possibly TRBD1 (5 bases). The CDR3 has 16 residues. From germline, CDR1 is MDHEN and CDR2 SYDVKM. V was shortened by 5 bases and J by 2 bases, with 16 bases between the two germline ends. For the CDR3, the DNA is TGTGCCAGCAGTGCCCCGGGGGGTAATACTGGAAACACCATATATTTT. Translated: CASSAPGGNTGNTIYF.

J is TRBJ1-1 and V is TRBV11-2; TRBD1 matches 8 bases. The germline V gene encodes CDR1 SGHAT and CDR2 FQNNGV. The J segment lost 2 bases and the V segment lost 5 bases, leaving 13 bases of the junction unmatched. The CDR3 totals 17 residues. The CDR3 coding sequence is TGTGCCAGCAGCCCAAGACTACCCGGACAGGGTAACACTGAAGCTTTCTTT. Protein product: CASSPRLPGQGNTEAFF.

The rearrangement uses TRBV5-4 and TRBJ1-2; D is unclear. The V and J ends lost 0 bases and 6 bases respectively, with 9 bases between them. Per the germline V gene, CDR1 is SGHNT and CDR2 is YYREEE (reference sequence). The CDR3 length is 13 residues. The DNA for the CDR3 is TGTGCCAGCAGCTTGGTGGCAGAAGATGGCTACACCTTC. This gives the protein CASSLVAEDGYTF.

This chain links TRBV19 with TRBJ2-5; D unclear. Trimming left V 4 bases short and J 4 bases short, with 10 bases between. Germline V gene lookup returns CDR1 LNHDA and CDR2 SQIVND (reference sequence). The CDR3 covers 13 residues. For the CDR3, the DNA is TGTGCCAGTAGTAAACCGACCGGAGAGACCCAGTACTTC. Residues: CASSKPTGETQYF.

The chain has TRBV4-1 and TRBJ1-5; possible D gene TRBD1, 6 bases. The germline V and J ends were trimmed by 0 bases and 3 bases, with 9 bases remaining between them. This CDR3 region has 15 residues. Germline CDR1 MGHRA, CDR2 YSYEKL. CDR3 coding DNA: TGCGCCAGCAGCCAAGATGACAGGTACAATCAGCCCCAGCATTTT. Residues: CASSQDDRYNQPQHF.

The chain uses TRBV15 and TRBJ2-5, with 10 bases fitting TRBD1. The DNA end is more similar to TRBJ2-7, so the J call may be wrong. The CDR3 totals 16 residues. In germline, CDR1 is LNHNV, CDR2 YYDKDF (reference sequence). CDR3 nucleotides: TGTGCCACCAGCAGAGACCGGGACAGGGGTGTCTACGAGCAGTACTTC. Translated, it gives CATSRDRDRGVYEQYF.

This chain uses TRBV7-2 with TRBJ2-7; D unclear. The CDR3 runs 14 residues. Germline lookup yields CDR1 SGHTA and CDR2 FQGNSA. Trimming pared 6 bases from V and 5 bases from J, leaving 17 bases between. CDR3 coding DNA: TGTGCCAGCAGTCGCAACAATAGGATGCACGAGCAGTACTTC. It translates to CASSRNNRMHEQYF.

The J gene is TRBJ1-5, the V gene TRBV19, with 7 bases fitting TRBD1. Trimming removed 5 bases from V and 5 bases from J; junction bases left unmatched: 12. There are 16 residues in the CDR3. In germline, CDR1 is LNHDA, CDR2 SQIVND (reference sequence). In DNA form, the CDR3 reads TGTGCCAGTAGTCTGAGGGACAGTAGACTTGATCAGCCCCAGCATTTT. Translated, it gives CASSLRDSRLDQPQHF.

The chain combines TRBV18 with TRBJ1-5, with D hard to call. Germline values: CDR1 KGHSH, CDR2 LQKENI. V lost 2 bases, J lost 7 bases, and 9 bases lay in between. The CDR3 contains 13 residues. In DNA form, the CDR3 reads TGTGCCAGCTCACCAGACCAGCAACAGCCCCAGCATTTT. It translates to CASSPDQQQPQHF.

The CDR3 region is CASSPERGETQYF. The CDR3 coding sequence is TGTGCCAGCAGTCCCGAAAGAGGGGAGACCCAGTACTTC. This chain connects TRBV27 to TRBJ2-5; perhaps TRBD2 as D (5 bases). The CDR3 has 13 residues. V lost 5 bases and J lost 5, with 12 bases in between. Per the germline V gene, CDR1 is MNHEY and CDR2 is SMNVEV (reference sequence).

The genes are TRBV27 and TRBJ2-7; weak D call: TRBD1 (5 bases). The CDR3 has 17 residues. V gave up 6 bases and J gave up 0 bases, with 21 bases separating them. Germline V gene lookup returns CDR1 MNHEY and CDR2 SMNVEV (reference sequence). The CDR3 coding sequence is TGTGCCAGCAGACCTGGCACAGGTAAATCGGGCTCCTACGAGCAGTACTTC. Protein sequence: CASRPGTGKSGSYEQYF.

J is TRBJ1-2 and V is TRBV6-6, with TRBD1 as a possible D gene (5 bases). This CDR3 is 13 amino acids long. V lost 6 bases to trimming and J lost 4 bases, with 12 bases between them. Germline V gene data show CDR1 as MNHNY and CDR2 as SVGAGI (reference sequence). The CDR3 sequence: CASRVMQGYGYTF. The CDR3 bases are TGTGCCAGCAGAGTAATGCAGGGCTATGGCTACACCTTC.

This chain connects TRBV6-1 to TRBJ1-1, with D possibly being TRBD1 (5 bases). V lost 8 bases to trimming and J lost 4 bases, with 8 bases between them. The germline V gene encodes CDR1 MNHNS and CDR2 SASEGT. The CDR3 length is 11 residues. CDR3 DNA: TGTGCCAGCTTAGACAGCACTGAAGCTTTCTTT. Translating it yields CASLDSTEAFF.

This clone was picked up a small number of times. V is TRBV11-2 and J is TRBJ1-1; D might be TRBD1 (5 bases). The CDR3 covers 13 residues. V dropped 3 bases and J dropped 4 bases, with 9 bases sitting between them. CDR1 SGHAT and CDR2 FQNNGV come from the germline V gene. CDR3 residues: CASSFRGGTEAFF. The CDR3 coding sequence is TGTGCCAGCAGCTTTCGGGGGGGCACTGAAGCTTTCTTT. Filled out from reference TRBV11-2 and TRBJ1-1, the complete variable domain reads EAGVAQSPRYKIIEKRQSVAFWCNPISGHATLYWYQQILGQGPKLLIQFQNNGVVDDSQLPKDRFSAERLKGVDSTLKIQPAKLEDSAVYLCASSFRGGTEAFFGQGTRLTVV.

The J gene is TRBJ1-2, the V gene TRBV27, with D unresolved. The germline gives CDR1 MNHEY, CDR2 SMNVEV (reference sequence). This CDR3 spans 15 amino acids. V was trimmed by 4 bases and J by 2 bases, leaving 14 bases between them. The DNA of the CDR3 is TGTGCCAGCAGTTCTCCCGGTGGAGGGAACTATGGCTACACCTTC. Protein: CASSSPGGGNYGYTF.

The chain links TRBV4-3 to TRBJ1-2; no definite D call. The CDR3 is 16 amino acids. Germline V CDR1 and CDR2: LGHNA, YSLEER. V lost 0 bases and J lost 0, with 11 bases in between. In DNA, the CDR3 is TGCGCCAGCAGCCAAGAAGTCGGATCTTCTAACTATGGCTACACCTTC. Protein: CASSQEVGSSNYGYTF.

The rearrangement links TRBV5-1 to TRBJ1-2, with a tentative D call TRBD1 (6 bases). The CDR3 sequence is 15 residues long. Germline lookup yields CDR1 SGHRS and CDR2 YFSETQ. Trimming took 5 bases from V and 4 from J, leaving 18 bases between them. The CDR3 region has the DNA TGCGCCAGCAGGATGGACAGTACGCAAACCTATGGCTACACCTTC. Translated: CASRMDSTQTYGYTF.